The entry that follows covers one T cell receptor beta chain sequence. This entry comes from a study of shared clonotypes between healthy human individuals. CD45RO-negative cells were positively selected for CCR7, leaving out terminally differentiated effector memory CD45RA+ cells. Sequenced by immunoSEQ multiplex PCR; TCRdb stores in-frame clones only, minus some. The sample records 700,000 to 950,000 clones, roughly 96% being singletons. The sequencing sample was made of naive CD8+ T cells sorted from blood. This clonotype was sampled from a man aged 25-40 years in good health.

The CDR3 spells CASSRGGPGGYTF. CDR3 coding DNA: TGTGCCAGCAGCCGAGGGGGCCCAGGGGGCTACACCTTC. The chain is built from TRBV7-9 and TRBJ1-2; 7 bases fit TRBD1. CDR1 is SEHNR and CDR2 is FQNEAQ in the germline V gene (reference sequence). V dropped 5 bases and J dropped 8; count of bases not matched to a gene: 8. The CDR3 covers 13 residues.